This T cell receptor (beta chain) was identified in a study of CD8+CD57+ T cells in acquired aplastic anemia. Study summary: Sorted CD4+ and CD8+ cells gave an average of 3.2 ug of DNA. Where healthy donors were concerned, CD4+ cells averaged around 9.9 million reads. General observations from the study: About 30 shared CD8+ CDR3s appeared highly expressed within patients' immunodominant clones. In CD8+ cells, Simpson's diversity showed no significant difference between patients and controls.

Profiling of TCR beta VDJ combinations and CDR3 sequences used genomic DNA as template. TCRdb reprocessed the reads with MiXCR, giving one entry per CDR3 protein. This table has about 110,000 distinct CDR3 sequences, 40% to 65% appearing once. The CDR3 extends over 17 amino acids. V shed 3 bases and J 2 bases; nucleotides not matched to a gene: 11. Turning to this clonotype: Its antigen is undetermined.

This sequence joins TRBV12-3 or TRBV12-4 and TRBJ2-5, with 8 bases matching TRBD2. The TCR was taken from a human donor in good health, serving as a control. The sample taken for sequencing was sorted CD4+, CD8+, or CD8+CD57+ T cells (not recorded which) from PBMCs. CDR3 protein: CASSFGGAAILQETQYF. The CDR3 coding sequence is TGTGCCAGCAGTTTCGGGGGGGCCGCTATTCTTCAAGAGACCCAGTACTTC.